The T cell receptor beta chain under discussion was sequenced for a study of molecular identifiers for immune sequencing clone quantification. The V gene's germline CDR1 is SGHDT and CDR2 YYEEEE. This CDR3 spans 15 amino acids. V was shortened by 4 bases and J by 0 bases, with 14 bases between the two germline ends. One entry per CDR3 protein results from TCRdb running MiXCR on the PCR reads. The data contain 250,000 to 400,000 distinct CDR3 sequences, 20% to 25% of them singletons. This clonotype was recorded at least ten times. This TCR was sampled from a human donor in good health. Some libraries in this study had Jurkat cell RNA spiked in. The material sequenced was naive CD8+ T cells from blood, with Jurkat cell RNA spiked in. The subset was: FACS-sorted CD8+CD4-CCR7+CD45RA+ naive T cells. The chain joins TRBV5-6 to TRBJ2-7; a weak D match, TRBD1 (6 bases). In nucleotides, the CDR3 is TGTGCCAGCAGCGCACCGGGACACTACTCCTACGAGCAGTACTTC. This codes for CASSAPGHYSYEQYF.